The 5 T cell receptor beta chains given below trace back to one sample, sequenced in a study of immune evolution from preneoplasia to lung adenocarcinoma. Assay used: immunoSEQ multiplex PCR; TCRdb lists only in-frame clones, some missing. The top ten clones hold approximately 8.5% of a sample with approximately 3,000 clones, about four fifths of them seen once. The sequencing input was FFPE adjacent normal lung tissue. Receptors were obtained from a person between 65 and 80 years old with lung adenocarcinoma.

The CDR3 is CAWSPFLRNTEAFF. In DNA, the CDR3 is TGTGCCTGGAGTCCCTTTCTAAGGAACACTGAAGCTTTCTTT. V usage is TRBV30 and J usage is TRBJ1-1; D is unresolved. V lost 2 bases to trimming and J lost 1 base, with 11 bases between them. Germline V gene lookup returns CDR1 GTSNPN and CDR2 SVGIG (reference sequence). CDR3 length: 14 amino acids.

The table lists this clone with a count of one. J is TRBJ1-2 and V is TRBV5-1, with 12 bases aligning to TRBD1. V lost 4 bases and J lost 8; bases outside the gene matches: 6. CDR3 length: 14 amino acids. CDR1 is SGHRS, CDR2 YFSETQ, per germline. The CDR3 sequence: CASSLSGTGGGYTF. As DNA, the CDR3 is TGCGCCAGCAGCCTGTCCGGGACAGGGGGCGGCTACACCTTC. The variable domain in full, with the rest retrieved from reference TRBV5-1 and TRBJ1-2, is KAGVTQTPRYLIKTRGQQVTLSCSPISGHRSVSWYQQTPGQGLQFLFEYFSETQRNKGNFPGRFSGRQFSNSRSEMNVSTLELGDSALYLCASSLSGTGGGYTFGSGTRLTVV.

The chain uses TRBV13 and TRBJ2-7; the D gene is possibly TRBD1 (6 bases). The CDR3 is 14 amino acids. With 7 bases removed from V and 3 bases from J, the gap between germline ends came to 16 bases. Germline-derived CDR1 and CDR2 are PRHDT and FYEKMQ (reference sequence). The DNA for the CDR3 is TGTGCCAGCACCCTCAGGGGTTCTCGCTACGAGCAGTACTTC. Protein product: CASTLRGSRYEQYF.

This clone came up a few times. Other DNA sequences within the sample encode an identical CDR3. The chain recombines TRBV18 with TRBJ1-2; 7 bases agree with TRBD1. This CDR3 has 13 amino acids. The ends lost 2 bases at V and 3 bases at J; junction bases unmatched: 0. Per the germline V gene, CDR1 is KGHSH and CDR2 is LQKENI. CDR3 protein: CASSPDRDYGYTF. As DNA, the CDR3 is TGTGCCAGCTCACCAGACAGGGACTATGGCTACACCTTC.

The V call is TRBV28, the J call TRBJ2-3; a weak D match, TRBD1 (6 bases). V was cut by 5 bases and J by 2 bases, with 14 bases left in between. The CDR3 runs to 15 residues. Germline loops: CDR1 MDHEN, CDR2 SYDVKM. As DNA, the CDR3 is TGTGCCAGCAGTCCACCGGACAGACTCACAGATACGCAGTATTTT. Translation gives CASSPPDRLTDTQYF.